This is a list of T cell receptor beta chains from one sample in a study of identical twins. TCRdb reprocessed the 5' RACE reads via MiXCR and lists one record per CDR3 protein. Among some 900,000 distinct CDR3 sequences listed, roughly an eighth were seen once. The sample was also linked to a second study, of yellow fever vaccine responses in identical twins.

Sequences were obtained from PBMCs. These receptors all come from a woman aged 18-30 years in good health. CDR3s include the opening cysteine and the closing phenylalanine or tryptophan. D genes are given only for firm matches. A row's size may be missing; if present it is once, few, many or a size class.

>TRBJ1-1|TRBV6-1|few|TRBD1
TGTGCCACAATCCAGGGGGCTAGTGAAGCTTTCTTT
CATIQGASEAFF
>TRBJ1-1|TRBV5-1|many|NA
TGCGCCAGCAGCTTGAGCGCCATGAACACTGAAGCTTTCTTT
CASSLSAMNTEAFF
>TRBJ1-1|TRBV15|few|TRBD1
TGTGCCACCAGCGGTCGCCGACAGGGCTTGAACACTGAAGCTTTCTTT
CATSGRRQGLNTEAFF
>TRBJ2-1|TRBV5-1|NA|TRBD2
TGCGCCAGCAGCTTTGGAACTAGCGGGAGGCCTTCCTACAATGAGCAGTTCTTC
CASSFGTSGRPSYNEQFF
>TRBJ2-7|TRBV28|NA|TRBD1
TGTACCAGCGGAGACAGGGGGGAAAAAACGATAGCCTACTTC
CTSGDRGEKTIAYF
>TRBJ2-5|TRBV27|few|TRBD2
TGTGCCAGCAGTGATACTCCCCCCGGGGCTAGCGGCCAAGAGACCCAGTACTTC
CASSDTPPGASGQETQYF
>TRBJ2-1|TRBV20-1|many|NA
TGCAGTGCTAGAGCTAGCGTAACCTACAATGAGCAGTTCTTC
CSARASVTYNEQFF
>TRBJ2-3|TRBV5-6|many|NA
TGTGCCAGCAGCTTCGGCGGTAGGGACACAGATACGCAGTATTTT
CASSFGGRDTDTQYF
>TRBJ2-5|TRBV7-2|NA|NA
TGTGCCAGCAGCTTAATGACAGGTCAAGAGACCCAGTACTTC
CASSLMTGQETQYF
>TRBJ2-2|TRBV4-2|few|TRBD2
TGTGCCAGCAGCCAAGAGTATATTGCGGCGGGAGGGGCCGGGGAGCTGTTTTTT
CASSQEYIAAGGAGELFF
>TRBJ2-4|TRBV5-1|few|NA
TGCGCCAGCAGCTTGGGGTATAACAGGGTTCAACTTATAAACATTCAGTACTTC
CASSLGYNRVQLINIQYF
>TRBJ2-7|TRBV28|NA|NA
TGTGCCAGCACTGGGCTGCAACCTACCTACGAGCAGTACTTC
CASTGLQPTYEQYF
>TRBJ1-1|TRBV4-1|few|NA
TGCGCCAGCAGCCAACCCGGTCAGGGGTCAAGGTTGAACACTGAAGCTTTCTTT
CASSQPGQGSRLNTEAFF
>TRBJ2-6|TRBV15|NA|TRBD1
TGTGCCACCAGCAGAGATCTGGGACAGGGTAACGTCCTGACTTTC
CATSRDLGQGNVLTF
>TRBJ1-1|TRBV6-5|few|NA
TGTGCCAGCAGTTACCGCCACAGGGAAACTGAAGCTTTCTTT
CASSYRHRETEAFF
>TRBJ2-7|TRBV20-1|many|TRBD2
TGCAGTGCTAGAGGCCTAGCGGGATACGAGCAGTACTTC
CSARGLAGYEQYF
>TRBJ2-1|TRBV20-1|NA|NA
TGCAGTGCTAGAGATCGTATTGGCGCGGAGCGGACGGAAAATGAGCAGTTCTTC
CSARDRIGAERTENEQFF
>TRBJ2-7|TRBV7-6|few|NA
TGTGCCAGCAGCTTAGTGGGCGAGAGCCGGGAGCAGTACTTC
CASSLVGESREQYF
>TRBJ1-5|TRBV3-1|many|NA
TGTGCCAGCAGCCAAGCCGGCCGCAATCAGCCCCAGCATTTT
CASSQAGRNQPQHF
>TRBJ2-7|TRBV20-1|NA|NA
TGCAGTGCTAGAGCTCCGCCTGGCAGTAGCGGCCTTTACTTC
CSARAPPGSSGLYF
>TRBJ2-1|TRBV29-1|few|NA
TGCAGCGTTGAAGATATCCAGGGTGGGTACAATGAGCAGTTCTTC
CSVEDIQGGYNEQFF
>TRBJ2-1|TRBV14|few|NA
TGTGCCAGCAGCTCAGCGGACAACAATGAGCAGTTCTTC
CASSSADNNEQFF
>TRBJ2-1|TRBV29-1|NA|NA
TGCAGCGTTGACTACAATGAGCAGTTCTTC
CSVDYNEQFF
>TRBJ2-1|TRBV20-1|NA|NA
TGCAGTGCTCGAACGACAATCAACAATGAGCAGTTCTTC
CSARTTINNEQFF
>TRBJ1-6|TRBV5-1|few|TRBD1
TGCGCCAGCAGCCAACTAACAGGGGGCTTAGGCTATAATTCACCCCTCCACTTT
CASSQLTGGLGYNSPLHF
>TRBJ2-1|TRBV3-1|NA|TRBD2
TGTGCCAGCAGGGTTGGACTAGCGGGGCAGAACTCCTACAATGAGCAGTTCTTC
CASRVGLAGQNSYNEQFF
>TRBJ2-1|TRBV20-1|many|NA
TGCAGTGCTAGGGCAGCCAATGAGCAGTTCTTC
CSARAANEQFF
>TRBJ2-5|TRBV28|NA|TRBD1
TGTGCCAGCAGTTTAAGCTACAAGGGGACAGGGGGTGGAGAGACCCAGTACTTC
CASSLSYKGTGGGETQYF
>TRBJ2-7|TRBV20-1|many|TRBD1
TGCAGTGCACATCCGGGACAGGGGTTTTACGAGCAGTACTTC
CSAHPGQGFYEQYF
>TRBJ1-3|TRBV2|NA|TRBD1
TGTGCCAGCACCCGGACAGGAGTGCCTGGAAACACCATATATTTT
CASTRTGVPGNTIYF
>TRBJ2-5|TRBV28|NA|TRBD1
TGTGCCAGCCATACACAGGGGAACCAAGAGACCCAGTACTTC
CASHTQGNQETQYF
>TRBJ2-1|TRBV12-3/TRBV12-4|many|TRBD2
TGTGCCAGCTCTTTGGCTAGCGGATCCAATGAGCAGTTCTTC
CASSLASGSNEQFF
>TRBJ2-3|TRBV24-1|NA|TRBD2
TGTGCCACCAGTGATCCGGGAGGAACCTACACAGATACGCAGTATTTT
CATSDPGGTYTDTQYF
>TRBJ2-1|TRBV20-1|few|TRBD2
TGCAGTGCGGAAGCGGGAGTCGGTAATGAGCAGTTCTTC
CSAEAGVGNEQFF
>TRBJ1-1|TRBV20-1|NA|NA
TGCAGTGCTAGCGAGATTGCTCATGGGGCTTTCTTT
CSASEIAHGAFF
>TRBJ2-4|TRBV2|NA|NA
TGTGCCAGCAGGGTCCTAGCCAAAAACATTCAGTACTTC
CASRVLAKNIQYF
>TRBJ2-1|TRBV20-1|NA|NA
TGCAGTGCTAGAGATTCGGAGGGTGAGCGTTCCTACAATGAGCAGTTCTTC
CSARDSEGERSYNEQFF